Each of the 15 T cell receptor beta chains below was sequenced from the same sample in a study of blood T cell repertoires in COVID-19. The protocol was immunoSEQ multiplex PCR, while the TCRdb copy is restricted to in-frame clones and leaves out a portion. The sample lists some 150,000 clones, roughly 87% occurring once. The sample taken for sequencing was peripheral blood. All receptors derive from a woman in her fifties or sixties with acute or convalescent COVID-19.

The chain is built from TRBV2 and TRBJ1-1; D possibly corresponds to TRBD1 (6 bases). Trimming took 4 bases from V and 0 from J, leaving 9 bases between them. CDR1 SNHLY and CDR2 FYNNEI come from the germline V gene. This CDR3 spans 14 amino acids. The CDR3 bases are TGTGCCAGCAGTGCGACAGGATTGAACACTGAAGCTTTCTTT. Encoded protein: CASSATGLNTEAFF.

The V and J genes are TRBV11-2 and TRBJ1-2, with D perhaps matching TRBD1 (6 bases). Germline V lookup: CDR1 SGHAT, CDR2 FQNNGV. Trimming stripped 0 bases from V and 5 bases from J, with 13 bases between. This CDR3 is built from 15 residues. This chain's CDR3 is CASSLDSRGLYGYTF. In DNA form, the CDR3 reads TGTGCCAGCAGCTTAGATTCCAGGGGCTTATATGGCTACACCTTC.

The chain couples TRBV5-1 to TRBJ2-1, with D maybe TRBD2 (6 bases). The CDR3 totals 14 residues. Germline V gene lookup returns CDR1 SGHRS and CDR2 YFSETQ. The V gene lost 5 bases and the J gene lost 8 bases, with 17 bases spanning the gap. CDR3 protein: CASSVRQGGDEQFF. CDR3 sequence (DNA): TGCGCCAGCAGTGTTAGGCAGGGAGGAGATGAGCAGTTCTTC.

V is TRBV6-5 and J is TRBJ1-2; TRBD1 matches 8 bases. With 8 bases clipped from V and 4 bases from J, the junction kept 6 bases outside the gene matches. The CDR3 consists of 13 residues. Germline values: CDR1 MNHEY, CDR2 SVGAGI. In nucleotides, the CDR3 is TGTGCCAGCCTCCAACAGGGGGTCTATGGCTACACCTTC. Amino acid sequence: CASLQQGVYGYTF.

This chain joins TRBV14 and TRBJ1-2; D call uncertain. V lost 0 bases, J lost 4 bases, and 9 bases lay in between. CDR3 length: 14 residues. Germline CDR1 is SGHDN and CDR2 is FVKESK. The CDR3 sequence: CASSQDSVLYGYTF. CDR3 coding DNA: TGTGCCAGCAGCCAAGACAGTGTGCTCTATGGCTACACCTTC.

The chain couples TRBV4-1 to TRBJ2-1; 10 nucleotides agree with TRBD2. The ends lost 1 base at V and 14 bases at J; junction bases unmatched: 14. There are 16 residues in the CDR3. From germline, CDR1 is MGHRA and CDR2 YSYEKL. CDR3 sequence (DNA): TGCGCCAGCAGCCAAGGGCTAGCGGGAGTTGATAATGGGGAGTTCTTC. Translating it yields CASSQGLAGVDNGEFF.

For the CDR3, the DNA is TGTGCCACCAGCAAATGGCCCTCGACAGGGGCCCCTAATGAAAAACTGTTTTTT. The encoded protein is CATSKWPSTGAPNEKLFF. This chain joins TRBV15 and TRBJ1-4, with 8 positions matching TRBD1. This CDR3 spans 18 amino acids. Germline V gives CDR1 LNHNV, CDR2 YYDKDF (reference sequence). After removal of 4 bases from V and 3 bases from J, the junction contained 13 bases not matched to a gene.

The J gene is TRBJ2-1, the V gene TRBV7-9, with D possibly matching TRBD2 (6 bases). The germline CDR1 and CDR2 sequences are SEHNR and FQNEAQ (reference sequence). The CDR3 consists of 16 residues. Trimming removed 7 bases at V and 1 base at J, with 17 bases between. CDR3 in amino acids: CASNKFSGDSYNEQFF. The CDR3, as DNA: TGTGCCAGCAATAAATTTAGCGGTGATTCCTACAATGAGCAGTTCTTC. Full variable domain (rest looked up from reference TRBV7-9 and TRBJ2-1): DTGVSQNPRHKITKRGQNVTFRCDPISEHNRLYWYRQTLGQGPEFLTYFQNEAQLEKSRLLSDRFSAERPKGSFSTLEIQRTEQGDSAMYLCASNKFSGDSYNEQFFGPGTRLTVL.

This sequence joins TRBV7-6 and TRBJ2-7; maybe TRBD1 (6 bases). Trimming removed 5 bases at V and 5 bases at J, with 13 bases between. Germline V gene data show CDR1 as SGHVS and CDR2 as FNYEAQ. This CDR3 has 13 amino acids. CDR3 residues: CASSQDRSHEQYF. The CDR3 DNA reads TGTGCCAGCAGCCAAGACAGGTCCCACGAGCAGTACTTC.

This sequence joins TRBV30 and TRBJ1-4; 9 bases align to TRBD1. Germline CDR1 GTSNPN, CDR2 SVGIG (reference sequence). The CDR3 runs 14 residues. Trimming took 1 base from V and 8 from J; bases not matched to a gene: 5. The CDR3 DNA sequence: TGTGCCTGGAGTGGGACAGGGGACGGCGAAAAACTGTTTTTT. It yields the protein CAWSGTGDGEKLFF.

This chain joins TRBV7-8 and TRBJ1-1; 7 bases fit TRBD1. The CDR3 totals 17 residues. Germline CDR1 SGHVS, CDR2 FQNEAQ. Losses at the gene ends were 1 base for V and 3 bases for J; bases not matched to a gene: 11. Here the CDR3 reads CASSLGWDRGAYTEAFF. The CDR3 nucleotides are TGTGCCAGCAGCTTAGGGTGGGACAGAGGGGCATACACTGAAGCTTTCTTT.

V gene TRBV6-2 or TRBV6-3 combines with J gene TRBJ1-5; D remains ambiguous. V lost 4 bases and J 6 bases, leaving 16 bases between the germline ends. Germline V gene lookup returns CDR1 MNHEY and CDR2 SVGEGT. The length of the CDR3 is 15 residues. The CDR3 coding sequence is TGTGCCAGCAGTTCCGTCGGTGGGCGCCTTCAGCCCCAGCATTTT. The encoded protein is CASSSVGGRLQPQHF.

V usage is TRBV5-4 and J usage is TRBJ2-1; TRBD2 matches at 9 bases. This CDR3 contains 16 residues. V gave up 0 bases and J gave up 4 bases; unmatched junction bases: 5. Germline V gene lookup returns CDR1 SGHNT and CDR2 YYREEE (reference sequence). The CDR3 loop reads CASSLGGGAPYNEQFF. The CDR3 bases are TGTGCCAGCAGCTTGGGCGGGGGGGCCCCATACAATGAGCAGTTCTTC. The entire variable domain, with the rest obtained from reference TRBV5-4 and TRBJ2-1, is as follows: ETGVTQSPTHLIKTRGQQVTLRCSSQSGHNTVSWYQQALGQGPQFIFQYYREEENGRGNFPPRFSGLQFPNYSSELNVNALELDDSALYLCASSLGGGAPYNEQFFGPGTRLTVL.

The V gene is TRBV6-5, the J gene TRBJ1-4; 9 bases are shared with TRBD1. The V and J ends lost 6 bases and 8 bases, in that order; junction bases with no gene match: 10. This CDR3 spans 15 amino acids. Germline values: CDR1 MNHEY, CDR2 SVGAGI. The CDR3 sequence is CASRQHGTGWEKLFF. The CDR3 bases are TGTGCCAGCAGACAGCACGGGACAGGGTGGGAAAAACTGTTTTTT.

The J gene is TRBJ2-1, the V gene TRBV9; 11 bases match TRBD2. J was trimmed by 4 bases and V by 5 bases; bases with no gene match: 5. The CDR3 extends over 15 amino acids. Germline V CDR1 and CDR2: SGDLS, YYNGEE. The CDR3 is CASRTGTSGYNEQFF. The CDR3 DNA is TGTGCCAGCAGGACCGGGACTAGCGGTTACAATGAGCAGTTCTTC.